What follows are 25 T cell receptor beta chains derived from one specimen sequenced in a study of blood T cell repertoires in COVID-19. TCRdb's copy holds only in-frame clones and misses some; the assay was immunoSEQ multiplex PCR. The table lists approximately 350,000 clones, roughly 87% of them singletons, with roughly 3% in the top ten. Material: PBMCs or T cells enriched from blood (not recorded which). The receptors here all came from a woman aged 30 to 39 who had recovered from COVID-19.

The genes are TRBV10-2 and TRBJ2-1, with 8 positions matching TRBD2. The V gene's germline CDR1 is WSHSY and CDR2 SAAADI. With 6 bases clipped from V and 8 bases from J, the junction kept 6 bases outside the gene matches. This CDR3 region has 13 residues. CDR3 region: CASSSGGPHEQFF. CDR3 DNA: TGCGCCAGCAGCAGCGGGGGCCCCCATGAGCAGTTCTTC.

This clone was recorded a few times. The rearrangement links TRBV9 to TRBJ1-4; 12 nucleotides agree with TRBD1. The germline V gene encodes CDR1 SGDLS and CDR2 YYNGEE. The CDR3 sequence is 17 residues long. V lost 4 bases to trimming and J lost 7 bases; unmatched junction nucleotides: 11. The chain's CDR3 is CASSLSGTGGYGEKLFF. DNA of the CDR3: TGTGCCAGCAGCTTATCGGGGACAGGGGGCTATGGTGAAAAACTGTTTTTT.

This chain's CDR3 is CASSYTGAGGYTF. The CDR3, as DNA: TGTGCCAGCAGCTATACAGGGGCAGGAGGCTACACCTTC. The gene calls are TRBV27 and TRBJ1-2, with TRBD1 matching 7 bases. With V trimmed by 6 bases and J by 8 bases, 9 bases remained unmatched. Germline V lookup: CDR1 MNHEY, CDR2 SMNVEV (reference sequence). The CDR3 sequence is 13 residues long.

The chain uses TRBV5-1 and TRBJ2-7, with D unclear. V lost 4 bases and J lost 4, with 15 bases in between. CDR1 and CDR2 (germline): SGHRS, YFSETQ. The CDR3 has 14 amino acids. The CDR3 DNA reads as TGCGCCAGCAGCCCAGATCCGGGTGGTTACGAGCAGTACTTC. Amino acid sequence: CASSPDPGGYEQYF.

The chain links TRBV3-1 (or the pseudogene TRBV3-2) to TRBJ2-7; the match to TRBD1 covers 9 bases. The CDR3 length is 15 residues. The V gene's germline CDR1 is LGHDT and CDR2 YNNKEL (reference sequence). Germline trimming cut 2 bases from V and 5 bases from J; bases unmatched to any gene: 7. The CDR3 reads CASSQQTGGVNEQYF. DNA of the CDR3: TGTGCCAGCAGCCAACAAACAGGGGGCGTCAACGAGCAGTACTTC.

This chain joins TRBV5-5 and TRBJ2-3; 13 bases are shared with TRBD2. V lost 0 bases, J lost 3 bases, and 4 bases stayed unmatched. Germline V gene lookup returns CDR1 SGHKS and CDR2 YYEKEE (reference sequence). CDR3 length: 17 amino acids. This CDR3 reads CASSLGLAGGRTDTQYF. The CDR3 DNA is TGTGCCAGCAGCTTGGGACTAGCGGGGGGAAGAACAGATACGCAGTATTTT.

This rearrangement joins TRBV11-2 to TRBJ2-7; D might be TRBD2 (7 bases). Trimming removed 1 base at V and 3 bases at J, with 16 bases between. The CDR3 consists of 16 residues. Germline V gene data show CDR1 as SGHAT and CDR2 as FQNNGV. This CDR3 reads CASSLGSGTLSYEQYF. CDR3 DNA sequence: TGTGCCAGCAGCTTAGGAAGCGGGACACTGAGCTACGAGCAGTACTTC.

The chain recombines TRBV28 with TRBJ1-2; tentative D call: TRBD1 (6 bases). Per germline, CDR1 MDHEN and CDR2 SYDVKM. The length of the CDR3 is 14 residues. The V end was cut by 8 bases, the J end by 6 bases, with 19 bases between. CDR3 nucleotides: TGTGCCAGCTGGGGCCCCGGGGGGGCCCATGGCTACACCTTC. It yields the protein CASWGPGGAHGYTF.

The chain combines TRBV18 with TRBJ1-2; 11 bases align to TRBD1. The CDR3 loop spans 17 amino acids. In germline, CDR1 is KGHSH, CDR2 LQKENI. Losses at the gene ends were 3 bases for V and 6 bases for J; bases not matched to a gene: 12. CDR3 amino acids: CASSPGSSGQGADGYTF. For the CDR3, the DNA is TGTGCCAGCTCACCGGGGTCGAGCGGACAGGGGGCGGATGGCTACACCTTC.

The J gene is TRBJ1-5, the V gene TRBV5-6; possible D gene TRBD1, 5 bases. V shed 0 bases and J shed 7 bases, with 11 bases lying between them. Germline CDR1 and CDR2: SGHDT and YYEEEE. CDR3 length: 14 amino acids. The CDR3 nucleotides read TGTGCCAGCAGCTTGGGGGGTGGGGGGCAGCCCCAGCATTTT. Translated: CASSLGGGGQPQHF.

The CDR3 protein is CSASGRETGTDTQYF. The CDR3 nucleotides are TGCAGTGCTAGTGGGCGGGAGACGGGCACAGATACGCAGTATTTT. The rearrangement uses TRBV20-1 and TRBJ2-3; the match to TRBD2 covers 7 bases. V lost 3 bases, J lost 1 base, and 7 bases stayed unmatched. This CDR3 is 15 amino acids long. Germline CDR1 and CDR2: DFQATT and SNEGSKA (reference sequence).

V is TRBV7-9 and J is TRBJ1-2; TRBD1 matches 8 bases. Trimming at V came to 1 base and at J to 8 bases, leaving 3 bases not matched to a gene. The CDR3 totals 13 residues. CDR1 SEHNR and CDR2 FQNEAQ come from the germline V gene (reference sequence). The CDR3 nucleotides read TGTGCCAGCAGCTTAGAACAGGGGGAGGGCTACACCTTC. It yields the protein CASSLEQGEGYTF.

The chain employs TRBV27 and TRBJ1-4; 8 bases map to TRBD1. CDR1 is MNHEY, CDR2 SMNVEV, per germline (reference sequence). The junction had 6 bases not matched to a gene; V was cut back by 4 bases and J by 8 bases. CDR3 size: 14 residues. The CDR3 loop reads CASSSVTGGEKLFF. The DNA of the CDR3 is TGTGCCAGCAGTTCAGTTACAGGGGGGGAAAAACTGTTTTTT.

V is TRBV27 and J is TRBJ2-7; 8 bases line up with TRBD1. Germline V gives CDR1 MNHEY, CDR2 SMNVEV (reference sequence). The V gene end was trimmed by 2 bases and the J gene end by 3 bases; junction bases not matched to a gene: 6. The CDR3 covers 15 residues. CDR3 sequence (DNA): TGTGCCAGCAGTTTAGCCCCCGGGACAGGCTACGAGCAGTACTTC. Protein product: CASSLAPGTGYEQYF.

The rearrangement links TRBV24-1 to TRBJ2-2; perhaps TRBD2 as D (5 bases). Germline V lookup: CDR1 KGHDR, CDR2 SFDVKD. The CDR3 length is 15 residues. V was shortened by 3 bases and J by 4 bases, with 11 bases between the two germline ends. Here the CDR3 reads CATSDTSAGTGELFF. The CDR3 DNA follows: TGTGCCACCAGTGATACTTCGGCGGGCACCGGGGAGCTGTTTTTT.

This chain uses TRBV7-6 with TRBJ2-7; the D gene is possibly TRBD2 (6 bases). Germline V gives CDR1 SGHVS, CDR2 FNYEAQ. CDR3 length: 14 residues. V was pared by 1 base and J by 7 bases, with 14 bases between. The CDR3 sequence: CASSLGRATGEQYF. CDR3 DNA sequence: TGTGCCAGCAGCTTAGGGAGGGCCACGGGGGAGCAGTACTTC.

The chain employs TRBV3-1 (or the pseudogene TRBV3-2) and TRBJ2-1; possible D gene TRBD2, 6 bases. Germline lookup yields CDR1 LGHDT and CDR2 YNNKEL (reference sequence). Trimming cost V 5 bases and J 4 bases, with 15 bases left between them. This CDR3 contains 15 residues. CDR3 sequence (DNA): TGTGCCAGCAGCGGCCGGGACTCGCGGTACAATGAGCAGTTCTTC. Its protein is CASSGRDSRYNEQFF.

The V gene is TRBV11-3, the J gene TRBJ2-1, with D possibly matching TRBD2 (5 bases). The V and J ends lost 2 bases and 6 bases respectively, with 14 bases between them. This CDR3 comprises 15 residues. Germline-derived CDR1 and CDR2 are SGHNT and YENEEA. CDR3 sequence reads: CASSLTGYGSNEQFF. The CDR3 DNA reads TGTGCCAGCAGCTTAACGGGGTACGGCTCCAATGAGCAGTTCTTC.

This sequence joins TRBV24-1 and TRBJ1-2; 7 bases agree with TRBD1. CDR1 is KGHDR and CDR2 is SFDVKD in the germline V gene. The CDR3 sequence is 16 residues long. The trim removed 3 bases at V and 4 bases at J, leaving 10 bases unmatched. The CDR3, as DNA: TGTGCCACCAGTGATGGGGACAGCGAGAGGGTCTATGGCTACACCTTC. Protein sequence: CATSDGDSERVYGYTF.

The rearrangement joins TRBV27 to TRBJ2-1; 8 positions agree with TRBD2. The V segment lost 6 bases and the J segment 8 bases; nucleotides outside the gene matches: 18. The CDR3 spans 17 residues. Germline V gene sequence: CDR1 MNHEY, CDR2 SMNVEV (reference sequence). The CDR3 loop is CASSPTGQRELSDEQFF. The CDR3 DNA reads TGTGCCAGCAGCCCGACAGGTCAGCGGGAGCTTAGCGATGAGCAGTTCTTC.

The V and J genes are TRBV27 and TRBJ1-1, with 10 positions matching TRBD1. Germline CDR1 MNHEY, CDR2 SMNVEV (reference sequence). The trim removed 5 bases at V and 5 bases at J, leaving 26 bases unmatched. The CDR3 is made up of 21 amino acids. The DNA of the CDR3 is TGTGCCAGCAGTACCTTCTGGGCGGAGGTATCGGGACAGGGGAGAAGGACTGAAGCTTTCTTT. As protein: CASSTFWAEVSGQGRRTEAFF.

Here the CDR3 DNA reads TGTGCCAGCAGTGAAGGGGTAGGAGACAGAACCGGAAACACCATATATTTT. Encoded protein: CASSEGVGDRTGNTIYF. V and J are TRBV6-1 and TRBJ1-3; D perhaps matches TRBD1 (5 bases). Germline assignment: CDR1 MNHNS and CDR2 SASEGT. Trimming took 1 base from V and 4 from J, leaving 17 bases between them. The CDR3 covers 17 residues.

A remark on this clone: This same CDR3 is encoded by further DNA sequences in the sample. The V call is TRBV24-1, the J call TRBJ1-2; 8 nucleotides align to TRBD1. Germline loops: CDR1 KGHDR, CDR2 SFDVKD. The CDR3 loop spans 15 amino acids. Trimming took 4 bases from V and 3 from J; bases not matched to a gene: 6. CDR3 sequence reads: CATSDAGTGDYGYTF. CDR3 sequence (DNA): TGTGCCACCAGTGACGCCGGGACAGGAGACTATGGCTACACCTTC.

The gene calls are TRBV27 and TRBJ2-2; D possibly corresponds to TRBD2 (5 bases). This CDR3 comprises 17 residues. V was cut by 6 bases and J by 4 bases, with 21 bases left in between. Germline V gene sequence: CDR1 MNHEY, CDR2 SMNVEV (reference sequence). The CDR3 coding sequence is TGTGCCAGCAGCCCAAAAGGAGGATGGACTCCCACCGGGGAGCTGTTTTTT. Translation: CASSPKGGWTPTGELFF.

The V and J genes are TRBV27 and TRBJ1-6, with 12 bases matching TRBD1. V shed 3 bases and J 7 bases; nucleotides not matched to a gene: 10. Germline values: CDR1 MNHEY, CDR2 SMNVEV (reference sequence). CDR3 length: 18 amino acids. The CDR3 nucleotides read TGTGCCAGCAGTTTCGGGACAGGGGGCAGAGGACGGAATTCACCCCTCCACTTT. It codes for CASSFGTGGRGRNSPLHF.